This T cell receptor beta chain was obtained from a study of cytomegalovirus exposure and HLA in healthy donors. Whole-study findings and limits: Based on reports, TCR beta sequences accurately predicted HLA-A and HLA-B alleles for most subjects. Many donors shared some public TCRs, even though most TCR sequences were rare.

As regards this clone: The antigen is not known.

CDR1 is SGHNT and CDR2 is YENEEA in the germline V gene. V was pared by 5 bases and J by 3 bases, with 5 bases of the junction left unmatched. The CDR3 extends over 15 amino acids. Primers: 60 Vbeta forward and 13 Jbeta reverse. Assay used: immunoSEQ multiplex PCR; TCRdb lists only in-frame clones, some missing. The data contain under 120,000 clones, around 79% of them seen just once; the ten biggest clones take up 2.5% to 3.5%. The sequencing input was PBMCs. This sequence joins TRBV11-3 and TRBJ2-7; 12 bases align to TRBD1. This TCR was sampled from a middle-aged woman in good health and CMV-seronegative. The CDR3 DNA reads as TGTGCCAGCAGCCGGGGGACAGGGGGCTTCTACGAGCAGTACTTC. Translated: CASSRGTGGFYEQYF. The whole variable domain, remainder taken from reference TRBV11-3 and TRBJ2-7, is EAGVVQSPRYKIIEKKQPVAFWCNPISGHNTLYWYLQNLGQGPELLIRYENEEAVDDSQLPKDRFSAERLKGVDSTLKIQPAELGDSAVYLCASSRGTGGFYEQYFGPGTRLTVT.